A selection of T cell receptor beta chains follows, all from one sample in a study of long-term antiretroviral therapy in people with HIV. This table comes from immunoSEQ multiplex PCR, and its TCRdb copy is limited to in-frame clones, with some not included. Found here are 25,000 to 30,000 clones, 82% of them singletons; the top ten hold around 10%. Sample: unsorted PBMCs, taken 0.8 years before starting antiretroviral therapy. The source of these receptors is a man aged 18 to 29 with HIV. Both conserved end residues are part of each CDR3.

j_call	v_call	cdr3_aa
TRBJ1-5	TRBV9	CASSVIGRQGASNQPQHF
TRBJ1-1	TRBV5-1	CASSLGQGGTEAFF
TRBJ1-2	TRBV14	CASSQFYRGSYGYTF
TRBJ1-1	TRBV7-8	CASRIGRLAGAFF
TRBJ2-5	TRBV7-2	CASSAHGETQYF
TRBJ2-7	TRBV7-9	CASSSLAGDYEQYF
TRBJ2-1	TRBV11-2	CASSPAGGDEQFF
TRBJ2-1	TRBV6-5	CASSSTWGEAYNEQFF
TRBJ1-2	TRBV20-1	CSARAPRANTF
TRBJ2-7	TRBV6-6	CASIAHDSYEQYF
TRBJ1-3	TRBV7-8	CASSLRGYGNTIYF
TRBJ1-2	TRBV7-8	CASSHSQLDSPYGYTF
TRBJ2-3	TRBV30	CAIALAGGGRDTQYF
TRBJ2-7	TRBV5-8	CASSSGTGAYEQYF
TRBJ2-7	TRBV6-1	CASSERSTDPYEQYF
TRBJ1-2	TRBV6-6	CASSVRDRVNYGYTF
TRBJ2-3	TRBV28	CASSLDRVPPTDTQYF
TRBJ1-2	TRBV5-1	CASSLGDSNYGYTF
TRBJ1-1	TRBV29-1	CSVVDTRNTEAFF
TRBJ1-2	TRBV18	CASSLGNGYTF
TRBJ2-3	TRBV7-9	CASSSPGAGGTDTQYF
TRBJ2-1	TRBV11-3	CASSAGLAGGPHNEQFF
TRBJ2-5	TRBV11-2	CASSPSDF
TRBJ1-1	TRBV5-6	CASSDLGQGSTEAFF
TRBJ2-1	TRBV20-1	CSTGSNEQFF
TRBJ1-2	TRBV11-2	CASSLVRDSGGYTF
TRBJ1-1	TRBV30	CAWNTGTAAAFF
TRBJ2-1	TRBV27	CASSLTMDEQFF
TRBJ2-1	TRBV30	CAWSGQSASGDEQFF
TRBJ2-1	TRBV11-2	CASRKGQGYNEQFF
TRBJ1-5	TRBV4-1	CASSQVGANQPQHF
TRBJ1-2	TRBV7-9	CASSYSLQGAGSTNYGYTF
TRBJ1-1	TRBV7-9	CASSRGAVGNTEAFF
TRBJ2-1	TRBV7-9	CASSLMSGMGGYEQFF
TRBJ1-1	TRBV4-2	CASSRSGMNTEAFF
TRBJ2-3	TRBV6-4	CASALSGQVQDTQYF
TRBJ1-2	TRBV5-4	CASSLVQGKGYTF
TRBJ1-3	TRBV15	CATSRDKGSGNTIYF
TRBJ2-3	TRBV5-6	CASSPPGVGDTQYF